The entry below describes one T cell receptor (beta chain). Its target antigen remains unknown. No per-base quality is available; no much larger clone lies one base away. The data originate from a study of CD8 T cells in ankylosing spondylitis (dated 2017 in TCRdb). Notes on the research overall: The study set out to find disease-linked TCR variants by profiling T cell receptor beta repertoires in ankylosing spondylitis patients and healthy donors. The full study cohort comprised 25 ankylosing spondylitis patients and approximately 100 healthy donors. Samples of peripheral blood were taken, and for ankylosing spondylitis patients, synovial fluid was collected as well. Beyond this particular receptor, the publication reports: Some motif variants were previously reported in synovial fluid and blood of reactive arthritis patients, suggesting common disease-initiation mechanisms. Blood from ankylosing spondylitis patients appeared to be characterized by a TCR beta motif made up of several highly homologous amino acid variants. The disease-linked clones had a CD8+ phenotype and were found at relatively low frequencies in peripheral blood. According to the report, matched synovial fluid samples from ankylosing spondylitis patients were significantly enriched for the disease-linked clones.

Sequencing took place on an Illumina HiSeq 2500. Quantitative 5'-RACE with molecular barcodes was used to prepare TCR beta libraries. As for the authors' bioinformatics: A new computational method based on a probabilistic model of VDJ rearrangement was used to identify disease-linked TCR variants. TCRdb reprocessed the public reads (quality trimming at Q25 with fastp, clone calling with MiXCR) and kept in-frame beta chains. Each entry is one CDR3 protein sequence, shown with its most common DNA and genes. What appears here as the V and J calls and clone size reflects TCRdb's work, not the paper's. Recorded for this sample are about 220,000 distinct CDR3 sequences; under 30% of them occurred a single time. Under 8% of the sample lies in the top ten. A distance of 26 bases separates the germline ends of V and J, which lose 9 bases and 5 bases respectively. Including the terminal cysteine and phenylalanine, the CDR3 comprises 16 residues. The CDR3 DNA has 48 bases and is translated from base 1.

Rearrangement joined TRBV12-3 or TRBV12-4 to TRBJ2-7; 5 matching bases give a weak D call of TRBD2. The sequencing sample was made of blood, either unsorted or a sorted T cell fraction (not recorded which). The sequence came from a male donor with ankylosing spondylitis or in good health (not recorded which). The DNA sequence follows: TGTGCCAGTAAACGAGGAGGTGGTGTAGATTTTGACGAGCAGTACTTC. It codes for CASKRGGGVDFDEQYF.